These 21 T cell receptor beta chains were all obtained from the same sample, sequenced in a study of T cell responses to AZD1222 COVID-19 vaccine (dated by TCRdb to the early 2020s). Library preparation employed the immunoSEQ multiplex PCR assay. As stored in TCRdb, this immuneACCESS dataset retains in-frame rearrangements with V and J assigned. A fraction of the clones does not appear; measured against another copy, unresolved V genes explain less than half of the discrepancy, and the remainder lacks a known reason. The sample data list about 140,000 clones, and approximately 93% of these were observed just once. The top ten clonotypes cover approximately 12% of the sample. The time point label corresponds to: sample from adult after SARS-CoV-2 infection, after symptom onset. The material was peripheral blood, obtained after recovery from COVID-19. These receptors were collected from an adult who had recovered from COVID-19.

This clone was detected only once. The CDR3 DNA is TGTGCCTGGAGTGGGAGCTACGAGCAGTACTTC. Protein sequence: CAWSGSYEQYF. This sequence joins TRBV30 and TRBJ2-7; no reliable D call. The CDR3 totals 11 residues. Deletions cut 1 base from V and 3 bases from J, with 4 bases between. Germline lookup yields CDR1 GTSNPN and CDR2 SVGIG (reference sequence). The variable domain in full, completed from reference TRBV30 and TRBJ2-7, reads SQTIHQWPATLVQPVGSPLSLECTVEGTSNPNLYWYRQAAGRGLQLLFYSVGIGQISSEVPQNLSASRPQDRQFILSSKKLLLSDSGFYLCAWSGSYEQYFGPGTRLTVT.

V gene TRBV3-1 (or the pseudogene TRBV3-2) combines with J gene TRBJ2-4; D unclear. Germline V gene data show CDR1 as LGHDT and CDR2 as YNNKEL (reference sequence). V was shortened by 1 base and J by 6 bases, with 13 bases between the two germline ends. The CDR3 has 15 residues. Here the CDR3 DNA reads TGTGCCAGCAGCCAAGGGCCGGAAAGAGGAAACATTCAGTACTTC. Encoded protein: CASSQGPERGNIQYF.

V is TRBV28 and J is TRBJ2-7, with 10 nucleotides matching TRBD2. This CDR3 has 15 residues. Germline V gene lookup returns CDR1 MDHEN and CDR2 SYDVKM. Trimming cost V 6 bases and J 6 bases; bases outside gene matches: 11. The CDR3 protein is CASSLLAGMKGEQYF. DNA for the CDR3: TGTGCCAGCAGCTTACTAGCGGGAATGAAAGGCGAGCAGTACTTC.

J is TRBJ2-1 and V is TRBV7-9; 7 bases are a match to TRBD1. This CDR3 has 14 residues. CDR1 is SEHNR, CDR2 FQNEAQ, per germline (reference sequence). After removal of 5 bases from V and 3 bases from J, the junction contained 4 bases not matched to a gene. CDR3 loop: CASSGDSFYNEQFF. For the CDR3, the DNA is TGTGCCAGCAGCGGGGACAGTTTCTACAATGAGCAGTTCTTC.

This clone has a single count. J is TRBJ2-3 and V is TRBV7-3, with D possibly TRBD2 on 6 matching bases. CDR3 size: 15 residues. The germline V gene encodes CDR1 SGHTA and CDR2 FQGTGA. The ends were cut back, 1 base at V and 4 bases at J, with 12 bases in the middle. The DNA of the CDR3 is TGTGCCAGCAGCTTAATAGGAGGGATCGCAGATACGCAGTATTTT. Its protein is CASSLIGGIADTQYF.

In DNA form, the CDR3 reads TGTGCCACCAGTGCTGAGAATCAGCCCCAGCATTTT. Amino acids: CATSAENQPQHF. J is TRBJ1-5 and V is TRBV24-1; D is ambiguous. V dropped 5 bases and J dropped 4 bases, with 5 bases sitting between them. The germline CDR1 and CDR2 sequences are KGHDR and SFDVKD. This CDR3 is built from 12 residues.

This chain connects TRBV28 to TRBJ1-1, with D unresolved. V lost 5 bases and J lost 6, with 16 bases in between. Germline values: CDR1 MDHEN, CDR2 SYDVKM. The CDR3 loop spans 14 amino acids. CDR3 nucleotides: TGTGCCAGCAGTCCCTTACGAGAAATAGCTGAAGCTTTCTTT. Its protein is CASSPLREIAEAFF.

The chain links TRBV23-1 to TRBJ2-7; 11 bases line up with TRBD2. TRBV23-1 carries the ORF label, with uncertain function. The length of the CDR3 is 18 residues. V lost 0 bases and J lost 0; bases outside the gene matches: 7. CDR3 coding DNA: TGCGCCAGCAGTCAATCGCCGGAGACTAGCGGGATCTCCTACGAGCAGTACTTC. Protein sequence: CASSQSPETSGISYEQYF.

The CDR3 protein is CASTRTGLAGDYRQSSTDTQYF. CDR3 nucleotides: TGTGCCAGCACCCGGACGGGGCTAGCGGGAGATTACCGCCAGTCTAGCACAGATACGCAGTATTTT. The chain employs TRBV27 and TRBJ2-3, with TRBD2 matching 10 bases. The CDR3 covers 22 residues. Trimming took 7 bases from V and 0 from J; bases not matched to a gene: 25. Per the germline V gene, CDR1 is MNHEY and CDR2 is SMNVEV (reference sequence).

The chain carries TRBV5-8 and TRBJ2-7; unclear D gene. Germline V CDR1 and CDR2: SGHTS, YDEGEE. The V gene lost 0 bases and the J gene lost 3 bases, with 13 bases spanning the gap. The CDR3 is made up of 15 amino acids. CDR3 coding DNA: TGTGCCAGCAGCTTGGGCCAGATCCCCCTCTACGAGCAGTACTTC. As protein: CASSLGQIPLYEQYF.

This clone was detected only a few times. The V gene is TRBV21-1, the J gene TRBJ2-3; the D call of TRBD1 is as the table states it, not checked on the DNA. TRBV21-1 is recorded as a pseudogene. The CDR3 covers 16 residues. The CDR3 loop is CAQYNPRDRSTDTQYF. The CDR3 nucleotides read TGTGCCCAGTACAATCCCCGGGACAGAAGCACAGATACGCAGTATTTT.

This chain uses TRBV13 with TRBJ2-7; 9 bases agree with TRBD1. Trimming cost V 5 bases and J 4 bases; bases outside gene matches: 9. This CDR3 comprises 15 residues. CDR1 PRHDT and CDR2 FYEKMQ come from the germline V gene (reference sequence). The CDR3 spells CASSTRTGAGYEQYF. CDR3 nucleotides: TGTGCCAGCAGCACCCGGACAGGGGCTGGGTACGAGCAGTACTTC.

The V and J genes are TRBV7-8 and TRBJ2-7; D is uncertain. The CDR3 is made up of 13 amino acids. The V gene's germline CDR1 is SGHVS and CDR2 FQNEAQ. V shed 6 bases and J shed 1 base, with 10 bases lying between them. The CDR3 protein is CASRLDGSYEQYF. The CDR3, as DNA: TGTGCCAGCAGACTGGACGGTTCCTACGAGCAGTACTTC.

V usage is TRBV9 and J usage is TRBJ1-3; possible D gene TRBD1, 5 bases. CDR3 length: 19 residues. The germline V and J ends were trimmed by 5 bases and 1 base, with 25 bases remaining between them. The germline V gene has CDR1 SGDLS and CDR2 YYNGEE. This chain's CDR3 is CASRLSTGLDRRSGNTIYF. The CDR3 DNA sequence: TGTGCCAGCAGGCTTAGCACAGGCCTTGACCGACGGTCTGGAAACACCATATATTTT.

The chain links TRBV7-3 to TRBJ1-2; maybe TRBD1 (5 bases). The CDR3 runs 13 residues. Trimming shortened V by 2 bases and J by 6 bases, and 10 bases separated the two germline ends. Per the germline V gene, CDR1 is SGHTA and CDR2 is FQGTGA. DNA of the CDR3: TGTGCCAGCAGCTTAGGATCAGGGAATGGCTACACCTTC. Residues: CASSLGSGNGYTF.

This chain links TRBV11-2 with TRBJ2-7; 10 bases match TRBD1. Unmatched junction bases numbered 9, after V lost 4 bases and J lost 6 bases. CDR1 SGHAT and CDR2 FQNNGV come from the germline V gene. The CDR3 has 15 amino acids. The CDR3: CASSWAGTGVSEQYF. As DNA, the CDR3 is TGTGCCAGCAGCTGGGCCGGGACAGGGGTGTCCGAGCAGTACTTC. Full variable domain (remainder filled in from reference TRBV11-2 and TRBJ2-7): EAGVAQSPRYKIIEKRQSVAFWCNPISGHATLYWYQQILGQGPKLLIQFQNNGVVDDSQLPKDRFSAERLKGVDSTLKIQPAKLEDSAVYLCASSWAGTGVSEQYFGPGTRLTVT.

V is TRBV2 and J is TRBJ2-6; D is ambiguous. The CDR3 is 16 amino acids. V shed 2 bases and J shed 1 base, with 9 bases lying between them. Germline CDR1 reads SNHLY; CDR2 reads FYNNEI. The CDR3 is CASSETGVSGANVLTF. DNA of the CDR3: TGTGCCAGCAGTGAAACTGGAGTGTCTGGGGCCAACGTCCTGACTTTC.

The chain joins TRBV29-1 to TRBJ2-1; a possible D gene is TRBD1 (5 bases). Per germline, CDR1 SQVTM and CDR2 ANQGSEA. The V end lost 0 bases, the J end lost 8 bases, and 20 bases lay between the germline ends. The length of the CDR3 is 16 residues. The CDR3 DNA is TGCAGCGTTGAAGATCAGGGCAGTTTCTTCGAGGATGAGCAGTTCTTC. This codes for CSVEDQGSFFEDEQFF.

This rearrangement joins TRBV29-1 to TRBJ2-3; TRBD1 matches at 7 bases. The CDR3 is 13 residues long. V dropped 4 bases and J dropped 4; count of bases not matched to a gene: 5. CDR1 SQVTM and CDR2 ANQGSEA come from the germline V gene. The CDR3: CSVGQGDPDTQYF. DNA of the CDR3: TGCAGCGTTGGACAGGGTGACCCAGATACGCAGTATTTT.

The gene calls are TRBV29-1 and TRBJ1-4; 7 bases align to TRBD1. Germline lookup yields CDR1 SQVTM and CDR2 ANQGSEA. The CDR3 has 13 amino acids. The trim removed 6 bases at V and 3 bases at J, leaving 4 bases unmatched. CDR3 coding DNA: TGCAGCGTCAACAGGGGACCTAATGAAAAACTGTTTTTT. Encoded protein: CSVNRGPNEKLFF.

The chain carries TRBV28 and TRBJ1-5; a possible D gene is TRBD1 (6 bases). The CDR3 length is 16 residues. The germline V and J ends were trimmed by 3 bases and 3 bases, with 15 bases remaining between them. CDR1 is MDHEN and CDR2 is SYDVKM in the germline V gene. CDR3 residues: CASSFWTVKTNQPQHF. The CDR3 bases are TGTGCCAGCAGTTTTTGGACAGTAAAAACCAATCAGCCCCAGCATTTT.